The 26 T cell receptor beta chains below come from one sample, sequenced in a study of metastatic and nonmetastatic thyroid tumors. From the PCR reads, TCRdb re-called clones with MiXCR. This sample has some 84,000 clones, with around 9.1% found just once. Thyroid surgery was performed in patients who had received no treatment beforehand. Sequenced material: blood. Receptors originate from a female donor with papillary thyroid cancer or a benign thyroid nodule (not recorded which). Some clones in this sample may be carry-over from other donors' samples.

This sequence joins TRBV19 and TRBJ2-7; perhaps TRBD2 as D (5 bases). The V gene lost 7 bases and the J gene lost 2 bases, with 9 bases spanning the gap. Germline V CDR1 and CDR2: LNHDA, SQIVND (reference sequence). The CDR3 has 12 amino acids. CDR3 coding DNA: TGTGCCAGTAAGAGGGATCCCTACGAGCAGTACTTC. Translation gives CASKRDPYEQYF.

This clone was picked up a small number of times. One base away lies a much larger clone, so this may be a sequencing read error. The V and J genes are TRBV29-1 and TRBJ1-1, with D tentatively TRBD1 (5 bases). Germline V gene data show CDR1 as SQVTM and CDR2 as ANQGSEA. The CDR3 is made up of 10 amino acids. The CDR3 is CRGAQGNAFF. DNA for the CDR3: TGCAGAGGGGCCCAGGGCAATGCTTTCTTT.

This clone was counted at least ten times. The chain employs TRBV12-3 or TRBV12-4 and TRBJ2-2; 7 bases line up with TRBD2. The CDR3 contains 15 residues. The V segment lost 6 bases and the J segment 5 bases; nucleotides outside the gene matches: 9. CDR3 region: CASRTLGLPTGELFF. For the CDR3, the DNA is TGTGCCAGCAGGACCTTGGGACTACCTACCGGGGAGCTGTTTTTT.

This clone was detected ten times or more. The genes are TRBV6-2 or TRBV6-3 and TRBJ1-4; 8 bases agree with TRBD1. V was clipped by 5 bases and J by 8 bases; unmatched bases: 7. This CDR3 spans 14 amino acids. The V gene's germline CDR1 is MNHEY and CDR2 SVGEGT. The CDR3 spells CASSPQGGVEKLFF. In nucleotides, the CDR3 is TGTGCCAGCAGTCCACAGGGGGGTGTGGAAAAACTGTTTTTT.

In regard to this clone: One base away lies a much larger clone, so this may be a sequencing read error. The chain is built from TRBV28 and TRBJ1-5, with D hard to call. CDR3 length equals 14 residues. The V gene's germline CDR1 is MDHEN and CDR2 SYDVKM. The CDR3 DNA is TGTGCCGGCAGTTTATGGGCTCTCAATCAGCCCCAGCATTTT. Amino acid sequence: CAGSLWALNQPQHF. The full variable domain, with the rest looked up from reference TRBV28 and TRBJ1-5, is DVKVTQSSRYLVKRTGEKVFLECVQDMDHENMFWYRQDPGLGLRLIYFSYDVKMKEKGDIPEGYSVSREKKERFSLILESASTNQTSMYLCAGSLWALNQPQHFGDGTRLSIL.

The J gene is TRBJ2-3, the V gene TRBV7-3; D is unresolved. From germline, CDR1 is SGHTA and CDR2 FQGTGA. The CDR3 loop spans 15 amino acids. Trimming pared 3 bases from V and 0 bases from J, leaving 10 bases between. The DNA of the CDR3 is TGTGCCAGCAGCTTTGGTGGCTTTAGCACAGATACGCAGTATTTT. Its protein product is CASSFGGFSTDTQYF.

For this clone: A much larger clone sits a single nucleotide away, making a read error possible. The V gene is TRBV9, the J gene TRBJ2-3, with D unclear. The V gene lost 4 bases and the J gene lost 2 bases, with 8 bases spanning the gap. The germline gives CDR1 SGDLS, CDR2 YYNGEE. There are 13 residues in the CDR3. CDR3 sequence (DNA): TGTGCCAGCAGCAGTTGGATCACAGATACGCAGTATTTT. Protein: CASSSWITDTQYF.

There are a few counts of this clone. This sequence joins TRBV9 and TRBJ1-2; 11 nucleotides line up with TRBD1. Germline values: CDR1 SGDLS, CDR2 YYNGEE. This CDR3 is 13 amino acids long. The V segment lost 2 bases and the J segment 11 bases; nucleotides outside the gene matches: 5. CDR3 residues: CASSVSGQGGYTF. The CDR3 DNA reads as TGTGCCAGCAGCGTCTCGGGACAGGGGGGATACACCTTC.

This clone was seen a few times. The chain uses TRBV6-1 and TRBJ2-1; 13 nucleotides line up with TRBD2. This CDR3 has 15 amino acids. CDR1 and CDR2 (germline): MNHNS, SASEGT. With 5 bases clipped from V and 6 bases from J, the junction kept 4 bases outside the gene matches. The CDR3 DNA follows: TGTGCCAGCAGTCCCACTAGCGGGGGGGCCAATGAGCAGTTCTTC. This translates into CASSPTSGGANEQFF.

This clone was observed once. For the CDR3, the DNA is TGTGCCAGCAGCTTAAGGTGGGGGGGCCAAGAGACCCAGTACTTC. Residues: CASSLRWGGQETQYF. The chain joins TRBV7-2 to TRBJ2-5, with TRBD2 matching over 7 bases. CDR1 is SGHTA and CDR2 is FQGNSA in the germline V gene. The CDR3 contains 15 residues. Losses at the gene ends were 2 bases for V and 1 base for J; bases not matched to a gene: 4.

The genes are TRBV12-3 or TRBV12-4 and TRBJ2-7, with D unresolved. V was clipped by 2 bases and J by 6 bases, with 11 bases between them. The CDR3 sequence is 13 residues long. CDR3 bases: TGTGCCAGCAGTTTACAGGCGAGCGCCGAGCAGTACTTC. Residues: CASSLQASAEQYF.

This clone was observed at least ten times. CDR3 bases: TGCGCCAGCAGCGTGCAGGGAAATAATTCACCCCTCCACTTT. Protein product: CASSVQGNNSPLHF. The chain carries TRBV5-1 and TRBJ1-6, with D possibly matching TRBD1 (5 bases). The germline CDR1 and CDR2 sequences are SGHRS and YFSETQ. The CDR3 is 14 amino acids. The V end lost 4 bases, the J end lost 5 bases, and 10 bases lay between the germline ends.

This clone was counted many times. The chain couples TRBV2 to TRBJ2-5, with 7 bases matching TRBD1. J was trimmed by 9 bases and V by 5 bases; bases with no gene match: 3. Germline V gives CDR1 SNHLY, CDR2 FYNNEI. The CDR3 sequence is 11 residues long. CDR3 in DNA: TGTGCCAGCAGTAACAGGGGCGCCCAGTACTTC. Encoded protein: CASSNRGAQYF.

The chain has TRBV9 and TRBJ2-4, with D perhaps TRBD1 (6 bases). This CDR3 is built from 15 residues. Trimming pared 4 bases from V and 9 bases from J, leaving 20 bases between. Germline V gives CDR1 SGDLS, CDR2 YYNGEE. CDR3: CASSLRDTEGSIQYF. The CDR3 DNA is TGTGCCAGCAGCCTTCGGGACACCGAGGGTAGCATTCAGTACTTC.

This clone was found many times. V usage is TRBV20-1 and J usage is TRBJ2-7, with 9 bases that match TRBD1. The V gene's germline CDR1 is DFQATT and CDR2 SNEGSKA (reference sequence). The CDR3 contains 14 residues. After removal of 3 bases from V and 3 bases from J, the junction contained 6 bases not matched to a gene. CDR3 protein: CSARFEDRGYEQYF. In nucleotides, the CDR3 is TGCAGTGCTAGGTTCGAGGACAGGGGCTACGAGCAGTACTTC.

This clone was observed many times. The junction departs from the called germline gene at one end, perhaps through a read error. V usage is TRBV4-1 and J usage is TRBJ1-6, with 7 bases lining up with TRBD1. From germline, CDR1 is MGHRA and CDR2 YSYEKL. CDR3 size: 14 residues. The CDR3 bases are TGCGCCAGCAGCCCGACAGGGTCGAATTCACCCCTCCGCTTT. This gives the protein CASSPTGSNSPLRF.

This clone was counted at least ten times. Within the sample, other DNA sequences also encode this same CDR3. The V call is TRBV7-6, the J call TRBJ2-1; D unresolved. Trimming removed 6 bases from V and 9 bases from J, with 15 bases in between. This CDR3 spans 13 amino acids. CDR1 and CDR2 from the germline V gene are SGHVS and FNYEAQ. The CDR3 DNA follows: TGTGCCAGCAGTTTCCTTTCCGGCCCTGAGCAGTTCTTC. Amino acid sequence: CASSFLSGPEQFF. Drawing the rest from reference TRBV7-6 and TRBJ2-1, the complete variable domain is GAGVSQSPRYKVTKRGQDVALRCDPISGHVSLYWYRQALGQGPEFLTYFNYEAQQDKSGLPNDRFSAERPEGSISTLTIQRTEQRDSAMYRCASSFLSGPEQFFGPGTRLTVL.

This clone was counted ten times or more. V usage is TRBV2 and J usage is TRBJ2-5; 8 bases match TRBD1. Germline trimming cut 6 bases from V and 7 bases from J; bases unmatched to any gene: 10. Germline V gene data show CDR1 as SNHLY and CDR2 as FYNNEI. The CDR3 loop spans 14 amino acids. The CDR3 sequence: CASSRYPTGATQYF. In DNA, the CDR3 is TGTGCCAGCAGCCGATATCCGACAGGGGCGACCCAGTACTTC. The complete variable domain, with remaining parts taken from reference TRBV2 and TRBJ2-5, reads EPEVTQTPSHQVTQMGQEVILRCVPISNHLYFYWYRQILGQKVEFLVSFYNNEISEKSEIFDDQFSVERPDGSNFTLKIRSTKLEDSAMYFCASSRYPTGATQYFGPGTRLLVL.

The rearrangement uses TRBV9 and TRBJ2-2; TRBD1 aligns across 9 bases. V gave up 4 bases and J gave up 6 bases; unmatched junction bases: 7. The CDR3 sequence is 15 residues long. Per the germline V gene, CDR1 is SGDLS and CDR2 is YYNGEE. In DNA, the CDR3 is TGTGCCAGCAGCCCCCGGGACAGGGCCGCCGGGGAGCTGTTTTTT. Protein product: CASSPRDRAAGELFF.

There are many counts of this clone. The genes are TRBV7-8 and TRBJ2-2, with 8 bases matching TRBD1. The CDR3 spans 16 residues. J gave up 0 bases and V 5 bases, and 5 bases lay outside the gene matches. CDR1 and CDR2 from the germline V gene are SGHVS and FQNEAQ. CDR3 sequence: CASSPNRGANTGELFF. Written as DNA, the CDR3 is TGTGCCAGCAGCCCAAACAGGGGGGCGAACACCGGGGAGCTGTTTTTT.

The chain is built from TRBV20-1 and TRBJ2-1, with TRBD2 matching 7 bases. Germline CDR1 is DFQATT and CDR2 is SNEGSKA (reference sequence). The CDR3 sequence is 14 residues long. V was clipped by 4 bases and J by 7 bases; unmatched bases: 10. CDR3 sequence (DNA): TGCAGTGCTAAAGCGGGGTTCGGATCTAATGAGCAGTTCTTC. Its translation is CSAKAGFGSNEQFF.

This clone was detected many times. The chain couples TRBV5-1 to TRBJ1-1; D not certain. Trimming left V 6 bases short and J 2 bases short, with 11 bases between. CDR1 and CDR2 from the germline V gene are SGHRS and YFSETQ. The CDR3 covers 13 residues. CDR3 loop: CASTVGINTEAFF. DNA for the CDR3: TGCGCCAGCACGGTGGGGATTAACACTGAAGCTTTCTTT.

This clone was detected ten times or more. The chain has TRBV5-6 and TRBJ1-2; weak D call: TRBD1 (5 bases). The V gene's germline CDR1 is SGHDT and CDR2 YYEEEE. Trimming pared 4 bases from V and 3 bases from J, leaving 16 bases between. The CDR3 totals 15 residues. The CDR3 nucleotides are TGTGCCAGCAGCCCCCCGTTGGCGGGGGACTATGGCTACACCTTC. This translates into CASSPPLAGDYGYTF.

This clone showed up just a few times. The chain combines TRBV30 with TRBJ2-1, with TRBD2 matching 15 bases. After removal of 8 bases from V and 8 bases from J, the junction contained 4 bases not matched to a gene. Germline V gives CDR1 GTSNPN, CDR2 SVGIG (reference sequence). The CDR3 contains 13 residues. The DNA of the CDR3 is TGTGCCAGGGGACTAGCGGGGGGCGATGAGCAGTTCTTC. This codes for CARGLAGGDEQFF.

The chain uses TRBV20-1 and TRBJ2-5; D is undetermined. Trimming stripped 3 bases from V and 4 bases from J, with 18 bases between. This CDR3 has 15 amino acids. Germline CDR1 DFQATT, CDR2 SNEGSKA (reference sequence). CDR3 amino acids: CSARSRHGYRETQYF. The DNA of the CDR3 is TGCAGTGCTAGGTCCCGACATGGGTATAGAGAGACCCAGTACTTC.

This clone was seen more than once but under ten times. A read error is possible here, since a much larger clone lies one base away. The sample contains more than one DNA sequence encoding this CDR3. The CDR3 region has the DNA TGTGCCAGTAGTCCGCAAACTGACACAGATACGCAGTATTTT. Translated, it gives CASSPQTDTDTQYF. This chain connects TRBV27 to TRBJ2-3; D not resolved. Per germline, CDR1 MNHEY and CDR2 SMNVEV (reference sequence). The V gene lost 9 bases and the J gene lost 2 bases, with 15 bases spanning the gap. The CDR3 runs to 14 residues.